What follows is one T cell receptor (beta chain) and its context. The sample originates from a study of OX40 agonist ivuxolimab in advanced cancers. Measured with immunoSEQ multiplex PCR; TCRdb has only the in-frame clones, and not every one. The table shows tens of thousands of clones, with over 75% occurring only once. The CDR3 has 14 amino acids. V was shortened by 4 bases and J by 1 base, with 10 bases between the two germline ends. Germline CDR1 SGDLS, CDR2 YYNGEE. This specimen was CD4+ or CD8+ T cells sorted from blood, taken in a trial of the OX40 agonist ivuxolimab. The clonotype originates from an adult with an advanced solid tumor such as melanoma, head and neck, liver or kidney cancer. The rearrangement links TRBV9 to TRBJ2-3, with D perhaps TRBD2 (5 bases). The CDR3 reads CASSPAGGTDTQYF. The CDR3 coding sequence is TGTGCCAGCAGCCCCGCCGGGGGCACAGATACGCAGTATTTT.